Listed below are T cell receptor beta chains from one sample, sequenced in a study of cytomegalovirus exposure and HLA in healthy donors. Assay: immunoSEQ multiplex PCR; the TCRdb copy retains only in-frame clones and omits some. This table holds more than 100,000 clones, approximately 66% found once. Sequenced: PBMCs. These TCRs come from a woman aged 50 to 60 in good health and CMV-seronegative. The CDR3 runs from the conserved cysteine through the conserved F or W. The D gene is left open where the match is weak. Not all rows give a size; the values are once, few, many and, for expanded clones, a class.

clone size: few; J gene: TRBJ1-1; V gene: TRBV7-9; D gene: NA; CDR3 DNA: TGTGCCAGCAGCTTAGAGGGGGGGCGGGAAGCTTTCTTT; CDR3 protein: CASSLEGGREAFF
clone size: once; J gene: TRBJ1-4; V gene: TRBV7-8; D gene: TRBD1; CDR3 DNA: TGTGCCAGCAGCCAGGGGGCGAGGGAAAAACTGTTTTTT; CDR3 protein: CASSQGAREKLFF
clone size: few; J gene: TRBJ2-3; V gene: TRBV29-1; D gene: TRBD2; CDR3 DNA: TGCAGCGTTGCTGGGGTAGCGGGAGTCAACCCAGATACGCAGTATTTT; CDR3 protein: CSVAGVAGVNPDTQYF
clone size: NA; J gene: TRBJ2-5; V gene: TRBV25-1; D gene: NA; CDR3 DNA: TGTGCCAGCAGTGAATACTACAGGGAAGAGACCCAGTACTTC; CDR3 protein: CASSEYYREETQYF
clone size: few; J gene: TRBJ2-5; V gene: TRBV9; D gene: NA; CDR3 DNA: TGTGCCAGCAGCGTATCGCAGCGGCAAGAGACCCAGTACTTC; CDR3 protein: CASSVSQRQETQYF
clone size: few; J gene: TRBJ2-7; V gene: TRBV6-6; D gene: NA; CDR3 DNA: TGTGCCAGCAGTAAACAGGGTCCCACCTACGAGCAGTACTTC; CDR3 protein: CASSKQGPTYEQYF
clone size: few; J gene: TRBJ2-2; V gene: TRBV18; D gene: TRBD2; CDR3 DNA: TGTGCCAGCTCACTACGGGAGGCCGACACCGGGGAGCTGTTTTTT; CDR3 protein: CASSLREADTGELFF
clone size: NA; J gene: TRBJ2-1; V gene: TRBV15; D gene: TRBD2; CDR3 DNA: TGTGCCACCAGCAGAGATCGAGGACTAGCTGTTGAGCAGTTCTTC; CDR3 protein: CATSRDRGLAVEQFF
clone size: few; J gene: TRBJ1-1; V gene: TRBV9; D gene: NA; CDR3 DNA: TGTGCCAGCAGCGTAGATGGGCAGTTTGACACTGAAGCTTTCTTT; CDR3 protein: CASSVDGQFDTEAFF
clone size: NA; J gene: TRBJ1-5; V gene: TRBV7-8; D gene: NA; CDR3 DNA: TGTGCCAGCAGCCAAAAGGACCAGGGGTGGGGTAGCAATCAGCCCCAGCATTTT; CDR3 protein: CASSQKDQGWGSNQPQHF
clone size: NA; J gene: TRBJ2-1; V gene: TRBV4-3; D gene: TRBD2; CDR3 DNA: TGCGCCAGCAGCCAAGAGGGGGGGAGAAGCGACCATGAGCAGTTCTTC; CDR3 protein: CASSQEGGRSDHEQFF
clone size: NA; J gene: TRBJ1-5; V gene: TRBV28; D gene: TRBD1; CDR3 DNA: TGTGCCAGCAGTTTAGGGGCAGGGGGTAGTAGCAATCAGCCCCAGCATTTT; CDR3 protein: CASSLGAGGSSNQPQHF
clone size: NA; J gene: TRBJ1-2; V gene: TRBV6-1; D gene: TRBD1; CDR3 DNA: TGTGCCAGCAGTGAGCAAAGCTGGACAGGCTCGTTCTATGGCTACACCTTC; CDR3 protein: CASSEQSWTGSFYGYTF
clone size: few; J gene: TRBJ2-3; V gene: TRBV20-1; D gene: NA; CDR3 DNA: TGCAGTGCCGAGAACGGGGATACGCAGTATTTT; CDR3 protein: CSAENGDTQYF
clone size: few; J gene: TRBJ1-4; V gene: TRBV4-2; D gene: TRBD1; CDR3 DNA: TGTGCCAGCAGCCAAAGACAGGGCAAGGAAAAACTGTTTTTT; CDR3 protein: CASSQRQGKEKLFF
clone size: NA; J gene: TRBJ2-7; V gene: TRBV27; D gene: TRBD1; CDR3 DNA: TGTGCCAGCAGTTACTCCGGGACAGGTCTTCTGGGGCAGTACTTC; CDR3 protein: CASSYSGTGLLGQYF
clone size: NA; J gene: TRBJ1-6; V gene: TRBV6-5; D gene: TRBD1; CDR3 DNA: TGTGCCAGCACCAAGACAGGGCGAAATTCACCCCTCCACTTT; CDR3 protein: CASTKTGRNSPLHF
clone size: NA; J gene: TRBJ2-1; V gene: TRBV5-6; D gene: TRBD2; CDR3 DNA: TGTGCCAGCAGCTTGGTAGGGCCTAGCGGGGGTAACAATGAGCAGTTCTTC; CDR3 protein: CASSLVGPSGGNNEQFF
clone size: few; J gene: TRBJ1-1; V gene: TRBV11-2; D gene: NA; CDR3 DNA: TGTGCCAGCAGCGCCCCACAGAGCCTGGAAGCTTTCTTT; CDR3 protein: CASSAPQSLEAFF
clone size: NA; J gene: TRBJ2-7; V gene: TRBV12-2; D gene: NA; CDR3 DNA: TGTGCAAGTCGCCCCAACGGGACAGGGTTTACCCACGAGCAGTACTTC; CDR3 protein: CASRPNGTGFTHEQYF
clone size: few; J gene: TRBJ2-1; V gene: TRBV5-1; D gene: TRBD2; CDR3 DNA: TGCGCCACCTCGTCCGCGGGAGGCTACAATGAGCAGTTCTTC; CDR3 protein: CATSSAGGYNEQFF
clone size: NA; J gene: TRBJ2-1; V gene: TRBV5-1; D gene: NA; CDR3 DNA: TGCGCCACACGACAGAGCTCCTACAATGAGCAGTTCTTC; CDR3 protein: CATRQSSYNEQFF
clone size: NA; J gene: TRBJ1-1; V gene: TRBV6-1; D gene: NA; CDR3 DNA: TGTGCCAGCAAAACAGGGATGAACACTGAAGCTTTCTTT; CDR3 protein: CASKTGMNTEAFF
clone size: NA; J gene: TRBJ1-1; V gene: TRBV28; D gene: NA; CDR3 DNA: TGTGCCAGCAGTACGCAGGGGATAAGAACTGAAGCTTTCTTT; CDR3 protein: CASSTQGIRTEAFF